These 23 T cell receptor beta chains originate from one sample sequenced in a study of T-cell reconstitution after alpha-beta-depleted transplantation in children. Preparing the TCRbeta library involved the use of unique molecular identifiers. TCRdb ran MiXCR on the PCR reads and lists one entry per CDR3 protein. The table shows 700,000 to 950,000 distinct CDR3 sequences, with roughly 15% occurring only once. Sequenced material: PBMCs, mostly from graft donor cells, taken 360 days after TCRalphabeta/CD19-depleted stem cell transplant. Every receptor here comes from a male patient aged 5 to 17 who had a stem cell transplant for acute lymphoblastic leukemia, so the T cells may come from the graft donor.

The chain uses TRBV7-2 and TRBJ2-3; D may match TRBD1 or TRBD2 (6 bases each). From germline, CDR1 is SGHTA and CDR2 FQGNSA. The CDR3 spans 14 residues. CDR3 DNA: TGTGTCGCAGCCCGGGCCTTAGGGGGGGATACGCAGTATTTT. Translating gives CVAARALGGDTQYF.

The chain joins TRBV3-1 to TRBJ2-1; 12 bases match TRBD2. The CDR3 is made up of 17 amino acids. The germline V gene has CDR1 LGHDT and CDR2 YNNKEL (reference sequence). Trimming cost V 11 bases and J 8 bases; bases outside gene matches: 19. DNA for the CDR3: TGTGCCTGCTGCAGGGAGACTAGCGGGAGCCTCCGGCATGAGCAGTTCTTC. It encodes CACCRETSGSLRHEQFF.

The V gene is TRBV19, the J gene TRBJ2-1; 11 bases are a match to TRBD2. The germline V gene has CDR1 LNHDA and CDR2 SQIVND (reference sequence). The CDR3 has 20 residues. Trimming removed 3 bases from V and 0 bases from J; junction bases left unmatched: 13. The CDR3 DNA follows: TGTGCCAGTAGTATGGTCGGTACTAGCGGGAGCCCCAGCTCCTACAATGAGCAGTTCTTC. This encodes CASSMVGTSGSPSSYNEQFF.

This chain connects TRBV20-1 to TRBJ2-5; D might be TRBD1 (6 bases). V was trimmed by 1 base and J by 1 base, leaving 13 bases between them. Germline assignment: CDR1 DFQATT and CDR2 SNEGSKA (reference sequence). CDR3 size: 15 residues. The CDR3 sequence is CSARARDTVQETQYF. The CDR3 bases are TGCAGTGCTAGAGCAAGGGACACCGTCCAAGAGACCCAGTACTTC.

V is TRBV11-2 and J is TRBJ2-2; tentative D call: TRBD2 (5 bases). Trimming left V 5 bases short and J 4 bases short, with 14 bases between. CDR3 length equals 15 residues. Per the germline V gene, CDR1 is SGHAT and CDR2 is FQNNGV. The CDR3 nucleotides read TGTGCCAGCAGCCCTCGACCCGCGGGCACCGGGGAGCTGTTTTTT. Protein product: CASSPRPAGTGELFF.

This clonotype was seen more than once but under ten times. The chain recombines TRBV20-1 with TRBJ2-7; maybe TRBD1 (5 bases). V gave up 3 bases and J gave up 2 bases, with 8 bases separating them. Germline CDR1 reads DFQATT; CDR2 reads SNEGSKA (reference sequence). This CDR3 has 12 amino acids. The CDR3 DNA sequence: TGCAGTGCTAGCCAGGGTGCCTACGAGCAGTACTTC. It codes for CSASQGAYEQYF.

The J gene is TRBJ1-1, the V gene TRBV12-3 or TRBV12-4; no reliable D call. The ends were cut back, 1 base at V and 10 bases at J, with 7 bases in the middle. This CDR3 contains 11 residues. This CDR3 reads CASSLEETAFF. The CDR3 bases are TGTGCCAGCAGTTTAGAGGAGACAGCTTTCTTT.

There are a few counts of this clonotype. This sequence joins TRBV20-1 and TRBJ2-2; TRBD1 might be the D (5 bases). Trimming left V 3 bases short and J 4 bases short, with 18 bases between. The CDR3 contains 16 residues. Looked up from germline, CDR1 is DFQATT and CDR2 is SNEGSKA (reference sequence). As DNA, the CDR3 is TGCAGTGCTAGTTTTCCACTTGGACAAGCCACCGGGGAGCTGTTTTTT. This sequence encodes CSASFPLGQATGELFF.

There are a few counts of this clonotype. CDR3: CSASQGVWEETQYF. The CDR3 DNA follows: TGCAGCGCCTCACAGGGGGTATGGGAAGAGACCCAGTACTTC. The J gene is TRBJ2-5, the V gene TRBV29-1, with 8 bases that match TRBD1. J lost 3 bases, V lost 7 bases, and 10 bases had no gene match. Per the germline V gene, CDR1 is SQVTM and CDR2 is ANQGSEA. This CDR3 has 14 residues.

This clonotype occurred a few times. The rearrangement links TRBV30 to TRBJ2-7, with D uncertain. CDR3 size: 12 residues. The V gene's germline CDR1 is GTSNPN and CDR2 SVGIG (reference sequence). Trimming took off 0 bases at V and 3 bases at J, with 6 bases between the two ends. The CDR3 region is CAWSVKDYEQYF. Written as DNA, the CDR3 is TGTGCCTGGAGTGTAAAGGACTACGAGCAGTACTTC.

The genes are TRBV5-1 and TRBJ1-6, with D tentatively TRBD1 (5 bases). Germline CDR1 SGHRS, CDR2 YFSETQ. The CDR3 spans 14 residues. V lost 4 bases and J 10 bases, leaving 15 bases between the germline ends. The CDR3 loop is CASSLDSVRSPLHF. The CDR3 region has the DNA TGCGCCAGCAGCCTCGACAGTGTACGCTCACCCCTCCACTTT.

The CDR3: CASSLDGSRGYTF. In DNA form, the CDR3 reads TGTGCCAGCAGTTTAGACGGGAGCCGGGGCTACACCTTC. The chain recombines TRBV27 with TRBJ1-2; D gene uncertain. Germline V CDR1 and CDR2: MNHEY, SMNVEV (reference sequence). CDR3 size: 13 residues. Trimming cost V 2 bases and J 8 bases, with 12 bases left between them.

This clonotype has just a few counts. The chain combines TRBV20-1 with TRBJ2-4, with 9 bases that match TRBD1. The trim removed 6 bases at V and 0 bases at J, leaving 6 bases unmatched. CDR3 size: 15 residues. Germline CDR1 DFQATT, CDR2 SNEGSKA (reference sequence). In nucleotides, the CDR3 is TGCAGTGCCAGGACAGGGGCTATAGCCAAAAACATTCAGTACTTC. Its protein product is CSARTGAIAKNIQYF.

The V and J genes are TRBV29-1 and TRBJ1-2; no reliable D call. Germline CDR1 SQVTM, CDR2 ANQGSEA. V gave up 0 bases and J gave up 5 bases, with 19 bases separating them. The CDR3 consists of 16 residues. The CDR3 region has the DNA TGCAGCGTTGAAGATCCCGGCAGGTTCTTGGGTTATGGCTACACCTTC. It codes for CSVEDPGRFLGYGYTF.

The rearrangement uses TRBV4-1 and TRBJ2-5; D ambiguous. Trimming pared 5 bases from V and 5 bases from J, leaving 18 bases between. CDR3 size: 15 residues. CDR1 is MGHRA, CDR2 YSYEKL, per germline. CDR3 residues: CASSLTTPARETQYF. CDR3 bases: TGCGCCAGCAGCTTAACGACCCCAGCGCGGGAGACCCAGTACTTC.

There are a few counts of this clonotype. The chain uses TRBV6-6 and TRBJ2-5, with D possibly TRBD2 on 5 matching bases. Trimming pared 6 bases from V and 5 bases from J, leaving 10 bases between. The CDR3 extends over 12 amino acids. The V gene's germline CDR1 is MNHNY and CDR2 SVGAGI (reference sequence). The CDR3 DNA reads as TGTGCCAGCAGCATTAGCGCGGAGACCCAGTACTTC. Amino acids: CASSISAETQYF.

Only a few counts were recorded for this clonotype. The chain recombines TRBV10-3 with TRBJ2-3; no clear D gene. The V end was cut by 3 bases, the J end by 1 base, with 14 bases between. The CDR3 has 16 residues. CDR1 and CDR2 (germline): ENHRY, SYGVKD. This CDR3 reads CAISEEIGPRTDTQYF. In DNA form, the CDR3 reads TGTGCCATCAGTGAAGAAATTGGGCCCCGCACAGATACGCAGTATTTT.

Many counts were recorded for this clonotype. This rearrangement joins TRBV3-1 to TRBJ2-7, with 7 nucleotides matching TRBD2. V shed 1 base, J shed 6 bases, and the junction held 6 bases outside the gene matches. Germline V gives CDR1 LGHDT, CDR2 YNNKEL (reference sequence). The CDR3 spans 14 residues. For the CDR3, the DNA is TGTGCCAGCAGCCAAGTCGCGGGAGTTGGCGAGCAGTACTTC. Protein sequence: CASSQVAGVGEQYF.

V gene TRBV12-3 or TRBV12-4 combines with J gene TRBJ2-5; D might be TRBD1 (5 bases). Trimming shortened V by 8 bases and J by 2 bases, and 21 bases separated the two germline ends. The CDR3 is made up of 16 amino acids. The CDR3 DNA follows: TGTGCCAGCCGACCGGGCCCCAGGGAAGAGCAAGAGACCCAGTACTTC. Its protein product is CASRPGPREEQETQYF.

The genes are TRBV28 and TRBJ2-7, with 9 bases aligning to TRBD2. After removal of 6 bases from V and 4 bases from J, the junction contained 13 bases not matched to a gene. The V gene's germline CDR1 is MDHEN and CDR2 SYDVKM. CDR3 size: 16 residues. The CDR3 nucleotides read TGTGCCAGCAGCTACGCCGGGACTAGCCACTTTTACGAGCAGTACTTC. This gives the protein CASSYAGTSHFYEQYF. The whole variable domain, filled in from reference TRBV28 and TRBJ2-7, reads DVKVTQSSRYLVKRTGEKVFLECVQDMDHENMFWYRQDPGLGLRLIYFSYDVKMKEKGDIPEGYSVSREKKERFSLILESASTNQTSMYLCASSYAGTSHFYEQYFGPGTRLTVT.

The chain couples TRBV10-3 to TRBJ2-3; 9 nucleotides agree with TRBD2. Germline lookup yields CDR1 ENHRY and CDR2 SYGVKD. This CDR3 comprises 15 residues. Trimming at V came to 3 bases and at J to 4 bases, leaving 5 bases not matched to a gene. In nucleotides, the CDR3 is TGTGCCATCAGTGACGTAGCGGGAGTTTCAGATACGCAGTATTTT. Translated, it gives CAISDVAGVSDTQYF.

This clonotype was seen a few times. The chain uses TRBV20-1 and TRBJ2-7, with 8 bases aligning to TRBD1. Per the germline V gene, CDR1 is DFQATT and CDR2 is SNEGSKA (reference sequence). The CDR3 has 16 residues. J was trimmed by 4 bases and V by 6 bases; bases with no gene match: 17. CDR3 sequence (DNA): TGCAGTGCCCCCATCTTGGCGACAGGGGCAGGATACGAGCAGTACTTC. Translated: CSAPILATGAGYEQYF.

The chain carries TRBV4-1 and TRBJ1-2; 11 bases line up with TRBD1. The CDR3 sequence is 15 residues long. Losses at the gene ends were 3 bases for V and 5 bases for J; bases not matched to a gene: 5. CDR1 is MGHRA and CDR2 is YSYEKL in the germline V gene. The CDR3 region has the DNA TGCGCCAGCAGCCAGGTGGGACAGGGGGAATATGGCTACACCTTC. Protein sequence: CASSQVGQGEYGYTF.